This T cell receptor beta chain derives from a study of monozygotic twins with inflammatory bowel disease. TCRdb reanalyzed the 5' RACE reads, giving one entry per CDR3 protein sequence and no DNA. Found here are around 370,000 distinct CDR3 sequences; the top ten clones hold 2.5% to 3%. CDR3 length equals 15 residues. Germline-derived CDR1 and CDR2 are LGHNA and YNFKEQ. This sequence joins TRBV4-2 and TRBJ2-7. This TCR derives from a human donor with ulcerative colitis or Crohn's disease, or a healthy co-twin of an affected twin (not recorded which). Sequencing used blood. The CDR3 sequence: CASSQGTGDSYEQYF.